This T cell receptor beta chain stems from a study of Ad26.COV2.S vaccination and SARS-CoV-2 variants. At the level of the study: Intramuscular Ad26.COV2.S doses were given once or twice, 56 days apart.

The CDR3 covers 12 residues. CDR1 LGHNA and CDR2 YSLEER come from the germline V gene. Trimming removed 4 bases at V and 6 bases at J, with 7 bases between. On this clone: Antigen: not known.

This table comes from immunoSEQ multiplex PCR, and its TCRdb copy is limited to in-frame clones, with some not included. The table shows roughly 500,000 clones, with roughly 85% occurring only once. Sample treatment: about 20 received Ad26.COV2.S at low or high dose, single or two shots; several received placebo; per-sample allocation not given. On day 63 after the first injection, vaccine and placebo recipients gave samples. SARS-CoV-2 spike from the Wuhan strain was encoded by the vaccine, an Ad26 vector. Study results and caveats: Reportedly, spike-specific CD8+ and CD4+ T cell responses achieved substantial breadth once vaccination had taken place. Placebo recipients had lower spike-specific TCR breadth than vaccine recipients.

The clonotype was recovered from a person between 18 and 65 years old who received the Ad26.COV2.S COVID-19 vaccine or a placebo. This sample comprised peripheral blood, obtained in a trial of Ad26.COV2.S vaccine versus placebo. The chain couples TRBV4-3 to TRBJ2-1; D tentatively reads TRBD1 or TRBD2 (5 bases each). Here the CDR3 reads CASSPGANEQFF. The CDR3 DNA follows: TGCGCCAGCAGCCCCGGGGCCAATGAGCAGTTCTTC.